The 30 T cell receptor beta chains listed next were all sequenced from one sample in a study of OX40 agonist ivuxolimab in advanced cancers. Libraries were prepared by immunoSEQ multiplex PCR; TCRdb keeps only in-frame clonotypes and omits some of them. The sample contains under 20,000 clones, 64% of which appear only once. Sample: CD4+ or CD8+ T cells sorted from blood, taken in a trial of the OX40 agonist ivuxolimab. The receptors were sampled from an adult with an advanced solid tumor such as melanoma, head and neck, liver or kidney cancer.

By frequency in the sample, this clone is medium-sized. This chain uses TRBV7-9 with TRBJ2-7; D uncertain. The CDR3 is 12 amino acids. CDR1 and CDR2 (germline): SEHNR, FQNEAQ (reference sequence). Trimming shortened V by 5 bases and J by 6 bases, and 11 bases separated the two germline ends. The DNA for the CDR3 is TGTGCCAGCAGCCTGCTTAGGAGCGAGCAGTACTTC. It is translated as CASSLLRSEQYF.

The chain uses TRBV6-6 and TRBJ2-1; D call uncertain. V was cut by 6 bases and J by 1 base, with 10 bases left in between. The length of the CDR3 is 14 residues. The germline V gene has CDR1 MNHNY and CDR2 SVGAGI (reference sequence). The chain's CDR3 is CASSSSASYNEQFF. For the CDR3, the DNA is TGTGCCAGCAGCAGTTCCGCATCCTACAATGAGCAGTTCTTC.

The chain links TRBV6-5 to TRBJ2-7; no reliable D call. This CDR3 spans 11 amino acids. Deletions cut 0 bases from V and 7 bases from J, with 4 bases between. Per germline, CDR1 MNHEY and CDR2 SVGAGI. CDR3 loop: CASSYSWEQYF. The CDR3 region has the DNA TGTGCCAGCAGTTACTCATGGGAGCAGTACTTC.

This clone was seen a few times. V usage is TRBV27 and J usage is TRBJ2-1; D is unresolved. Germline loops: CDR1 MNHEY, CDR2 SMNVEV (reference sequence). Between the trimmed V and J ends, which lost 2 bases and 2 bases, there was a span of 10 bases. CDR3 length equals 15 residues. The CDR3 nucleotides read TGTGCCAGCAGTTTAAGTGGGGATCCCTACAATGAGCAGTTCTTC. Residues: CASSLSGDPYNEQFF.

This rearrangement joins TRBV7-3 to TRBJ1-2; D ambiguous. Trimming took off 1 base at V and 0 bases at J, with 12 bases between the two ends. CDR3 length equals 16 residues. Germline CDR1 SGHTA, CDR2 FQGTGA. The CDR3 loop reads CASSLIYTVANYGYTF. The CDR3 DNA is TGTGCCAGCAGCTTAATATACACGGTCGCTAACTATGGCTACACCTTC.

The chain couples TRBV23-1 to TRBJ1-5; 7 nucleotides line up with TRBD1. TRBV23-1 is marked as an open reading frame, function uncertain. The J segment lost 4 bases and the V segment lost 6 bases, leaving 6 bases of the junction unmatched. The CDR3 runs to 14 residues. CDR3 coding DNA: TGCGCCAGCAGGCCGGGACAGTGGAATCAGCCCCAGCATTTT. Protein: CASRPGQWNQPQHF.

This clone was detected a few times. V usage is TRBV7-2 and J usage is TRBJ1-5, with 7 bases that match TRBD1. The CDR3 covers 15 residues. Trimming cost V 5 bases and J 7 bases; bases outside gene matches: 11. Germline V gene data show CDR1 as SGHTA and CDR2 as FQGNSA. The CDR3 reads CASSQDQGVGQPQHF. The CDR3 DNA reads TGTGCCAGCAGCCAAGATCAGGGGGTTGGCCAGCCCCAGCATTTT.

The CDR3 DNA reads as TGCGCCAGCAGCCAATGGGGATTGACAGTCTCGCAAGAGACCCAGTACTTC. Translated, it gives CASSQWGLTVSQETQYF. The chain is built from TRBV4-1 and TRBJ2-5; D might be TRBD1 (5 bases). The CDR3 loop spans 17 amino acids. Germline V gives CDR1 MGHRA, CDR2 YSYEKL. The ends were cut back, 2 bases at V and 2 bases at J, with 18 bases in the middle.

This sequence joins TRBV7-6 and TRBJ2-3; weak D call: TRBD2 (6 bases). Germline lookup yields CDR1 SGHVS and CDR2 FNYEAQ. Trimming cost V 2 bases and J 5 bases, with 20 bases left between them. The CDR3 totals 17 residues. CDR3 in amino acids: CASSLYSGPGRKDTQYF. The CDR3, as DNA: TGTGCCAGCAGCTTATACTCCGGGCCAGGGAGGAAAGATACGCAGTATTTT.

This chain joins TRBV4-2 and TRBJ2-7; D may be TRBD1 or TRBD2 (7 bases each). The CDR3 runs to 14 residues. Between the trimmed V and J ends, which lost 4 bases and 4 bases, there was a span of 14 bases. Germline-derived CDR1 and CDR2 are LGHNA and YNFKEQ. The CDR3 sequence is CASSPQGGDYEQYF. The CDR3 coding sequence is TGTGCCAGCAGCCCCCAGGGGGGGGATTACGAGCAGTACTTC.

This clone was seen just once. CDR3 nucleotide sequence: TGTGCCAGCAGTTACGGCCAGGGAGCGGGTCAGCCCCAGCATTTT. It codes for CASSYGQGAGQPQHF. V and J are TRBV6-5 and TRBJ1-5; the D gene is possibly TRBD1 (5 bases). The CDR3 length is 15 residues. The germline V and J ends were trimmed by 2 bases and 6 bases, with 14 bases remaining between them. Germline V gene data show CDR1 as MNHEY and CDR2 as SVGAGI.

The genes are TRBV9 and TRBJ2-1; D not resolved. The CDR3 contains 13 residues. The ends were cut back, 0 bases at V and 4 bases at J, with 5 bases in the middle. Germline assignment: CDR1 SGDLS and CDR2 YYNGEE. Here the CDR3 DNA reads TGTGCCAGCAGCGTAGATGGATACAATGAGCAGTTCTTC. Its translation is CASSVDGYNEQFF.

V gene TRBV5-6 combines with J gene TRBJ1-5; D might be TRBD1 (5 bases). The V gene lost 2 bases and the J gene lost 11 bases, with 11 bases spanning the gap. Germline V gene sequence: CDR1 SGHDT, CDR2 YYEEEE. CDR3 size: 12 residues. CDR3 coding DNA: TGTGCCAGCAGCTTAGGGGTAGGGGCCCAGCATTTT. Its translation: CASSLGVGAQHF. Combining the CDR3 with reference TRBV5-6 and TRBJ1-5 gives the whole variable domain DAGVTQSPTHLIKTRGQQVTLRCSPKSGHDTVSWYQQALGQGPQFIFQYYEEEERQRGNFPDRFSGHQFPNYSSELNVNALLLGDSALYLCASSLGVGAQHFGDGTRLSIL.

The rearrangement uses TRBV6-6 and TRBJ1-5; D is ambiguous. The ends were cut back, 6 bases at V and 10 bases at J, with 13 bases in the middle. The CDR3 is made up of 12 amino acids. Germline CDR1 is MNHNY and CDR2 is SVGAGI (reference sequence). CDR3 sequence: CASSLTPQPQHF. The CDR3, as DNA: TGTGCCAGCAGCCTGACACCACAACCCCAGCATTTT.

J is TRBJ2-1 and V is TRBV2; 8 nucleotides agree with TRBD2. The CDR3 length is 14 residues. In germline, CDR1 is SNHLY, CDR2 FYNNEI. The trim removed 8 bases at V and 7 bases at J, leaving 10 bases unmatched. The CDR3 is CASAWASGPNEQFF. In DNA, the CDR3 is TGTGCCAGCGCCTGGGCTAGCGGGCCGAATGAGCAGTTCTTC.

This chain uses TRBV5-1 with TRBJ2-1, with TRBD2 matching over 13 bases. Germline V lookup: CDR1 SGHRS, CDR2 YFSETQ. The junction had 13 bases not matched to a gene; V was cut back by 10 bases and J by 3 bases. The CDR3 is 17 residues long. CDR3 amino acids: CAAAPTSGGAYYNEQFF. The CDR3 region has the DNA TGCGCCGCAGCTCCTACTAGCGGGGGGGCATACTACAATGAGCAGTTCTTC.

This clone was seen a few times. The chain carries TRBV6-5 and TRBJ2-1, with D possibly matching TRBD2 (6 bases). CDR3 length: 13 residues. Germline V CDR1 and CDR2: MNHEY, SVGAGI. The V end was cut by 5 bases, the J end by 9 bases, with 14 bases between. The CDR3 nucleotides read TGTGCCAGCAGTCTCGGGAGTTTAGGTGAGCAGTTCTTC. It codes for CASSLGSLGEQFF.

The rearrangement joins TRBV29-1 to TRBJ2-3; 10 nucleotides agree with TRBD2. J was trimmed by 1 base and V by 0 bases; bases with no gene match: 4. Germline assignment: CDR1 SQVTM and CDR2 ANQGSEA. The CDR3 sequence is 16 residues long. DNA of the CDR3: TGCAGCGTTGAAGATCTTACTAGCGGGGGCACAGATACGCAGTATTTT. The encoded protein is CSVEDLTSGGTDTQYF.

The chain joins TRBV5-8 to TRBJ2-7; possible D gene TRBD1, 6 bases. Trimming took off 1 base at V and 5 bases at J, with 13 bases between the two ends. The CDR3 is 14 residues long. The germline gives CDR1 SGHTS, CDR2 YDEGEE. The CDR3 spells CASSLNVGAHEQYF. The CDR3 DNA sequence: TGTGCCAGCAGCTTGAACGTGGGGGCCCACGAGCAGTACTTC.

The chain combines TRBV7-2 with TRBJ2-7; D possibly corresponds to TRBD1 (6 bases). From germline, CDR1 is SGHTA and CDR2 FQGNSA. The CDR3 is 13 residues long. The V gene lost 5 bases and the J gene lost 5 bases, with 13 bases spanning the gap. The CDR3 coding sequence is TGTGCCAGCAGCATTGACAGGACCAACGAGCAGTACTTC. Translating gives CASSIDRTNEQYF.

As DNA, the CDR3 is TGTGCCAGCAGCACCAGGGAGTTAGACTATGGCTACACCTTC. It is translated as CASSTRELDYGYTF. This chain connects TRBV7-8 to TRBJ1-2, with D perhaps matching TRBD1 (5 bases). Trimming took off 5 bases at V and 3 bases at J, with 13 bases between the two ends. Germline loops: CDR1 SGHVS, CDR2 FQNEAQ. This CDR3 region has 14 residues.

This chain connects TRBV7-9 to TRBJ2-3; D assignment may be TRBD1 or TRBD2 (6 bases each). Germline-derived CDR1 and CDR2 are SEHNR and FQNEAQ (reference sequence). This CDR3 region has 14 residues. Trimming left V 5 bases short and J 6 bases short, with 15 bases between. The CDR3 nucleotides read TGTGCCAGCAGCCTCCTCGGGGGCAGCGATACGCAGTATTTT. This codes for CASSLLGGSDTQYF.

The chain has TRBV19 and TRBJ2-6, with D tentatively TRBD1 (5 bases). CDR1 and CDR2 (germline): LNHDA, SQIVND (reference sequence). The V end lost 6 bases, the J end lost 4 bases, and 10 bases lay between the germline ends. The CDR3 runs 14 residues. The CDR3 bases are TGTGCCAGTAGAACAGGACCCGGGGCCAACGTCCTGACTTTC. It specifies CASRTGPGANVLTF.

This clone was counted a single time. The chain is built from TRBV7-3 and TRBJ2-1; perhaps TRBD2 as D (5 bases). This CDR3 is 12 amino acids long. Deletions cut 5 bases from V and 10 bases from J, with 12 bases between. Germline V gene sequence: CDR1 SGHTA, CDR2 FQGTGA. This CDR3 is CASSPDYTEQFF. CDR3 DNA sequence: TGTGCCAGCAGCCCAGACTACACCGAGCAGTTCTTC.

The genes are TRBV19 and TRBJ2-7, with a possible D match to TRBD1 (5 bases). Germline CDR1 reads LNHDA; CDR2 reads SQIVND (reference sequence). This CDR3 has 13 amino acids. V lost 6 bases, J lost 3 bases, and 12 bases lay in between. The CDR3 bases are TGTGCCAGTAGCCCAGGACACTTCTACGAGCAGTACTTC. It translates to CASSPGHFYEQYF.

The gene calls are TRBV9 and TRBJ2-4; D may be TRBD1 or TRBD2 (5 bases each). Germline V gives CDR1 SGDLS, CDR2 YYNGEE. The CDR3 contains 14 residues. V was trimmed by 3 bases and J by 0 bases, leaving 7 bases between them. The CDR3 sequence is CASSAGGAKNIQYF. CDR3 bases: TGTGCCAGCAGCGCTGGGGGAGCCAAAAACATTCAGTACTTC.

A few counts support this clone. The V gene is TRBV10-3, the J gene TRBJ2-2; D may be TRBD2 (6 bases). Trimming took off 2 bases at V and 6 bases at J, with 13 bases between the two ends. CDR3 length equals 15 residues. CDR1 is ENHRY and CDR2 is SYGVKD in the germline V gene. CDR3 in amino acids: CAISEGTRGAGELFF. Here the CDR3 DNA reads TGTGCCATCAGTGAGGGGACTCGAGGGGCCGGGGAGCTGTTTTTT.

The chain links TRBV7-9 to TRBJ2-5, with D hard to call. This CDR3 has 15 amino acids. The V gene's germline CDR1 is SEHNR and CDR2 FQNEAQ (reference sequence). V was pared by 3 bases and J by 1 base, with 12 bases between. The CDR3 DNA reads TGTGCCAGCAGCTTTCTCGGCGGTGTCCAAGAGACCCAGTACTTC. Protein product: CASSFLGGVQETQYF.

The chain combines TRBV4-3 with TRBJ2-1; weak D call: TRBD2 (6 bases). In germline, CDR1 is LGHNA, CDR2 YSLEER. The CDR3 covers 13 residues. Trimming pared 1 base from V and 8 bases from J, leaving 9 bases between. CDR3 residues: CASSQVGGDEQFF. In DNA form, the CDR3 reads TGCGCCAGCAGCCAAGTGGGAGGTGATGAGCAGTTCTTC.

The genes are TRBV6-6 and TRBJ2-5; D uncertain. The CDR3 has 14 amino acids. Germline CDR1 and CDR2: MNHNY and SVGAGI (reference sequence). Trimming pared 2 bases from V and 5 bases from J, leaving 12 bases between. The CDR3 loop reads CASSYRVGGETQYF. CDR3 coding DNA: TGTGCCAGCAGTTACAGGGTGGGCGGCGAGACCCAGTACTTC.